One sample yielded the 2 T cell receptor beta chains listed below, sequenced in a study of CD8+CD57+ T cells in acquired aplastic anemia. Patients included in sequencing had previously demonstrated CD8+CD57+ cell expansion by flow cytometry. Template material for TCR beta VDJ and CDR3 profiling consisted of genomic DNA. TCRdb re-analysed the reads in MiXCR, keeping a single row per CDR3 protein. The data hold about 240,000 distinct CDR3 sequences, with 45% to 50% observed a single time. The sequenced sample was sorted CD4+, CD8+, or CD8+CD57+ T cells (not recorded which) from PBMCs. The receptors here all came from a human donor with aplastic anemia.

The chain joins TRBV10-3 to TRBJ2-2; a weak D match, TRBD2 (5 bases). The germline V gene has CDR1 ENHRY and CDR2 SYGVKD. Trimming left V 0 bases short and J 8 bases short, with 13 bases between. The CDR3 is made up of 15 amino acids. The CDR3 region is CAISESEAAEGELFF. The CDR3 coding sequence is TGTGCCATCAGTGAGTCGGAAGCGGCGGAGGGGGAGCTGTTTTTT.

This clonotype was seen a single time. The chain is built from TRBV12-3 or TRBV12-4 and TRBJ2-7; a possible D gene is TRBD2 (5 bases). The CDR3 is made up of 13 amino acids. Trimming stripped 5 bases from V and 0 bases from J, with 8 bases between. The chain's CDR3 is CASSLGLSYEQYV. CDR3 DNA sequence: TGTGCCAGCAGTCTCGGACTCTCCTACGAGCAGTACGTC.